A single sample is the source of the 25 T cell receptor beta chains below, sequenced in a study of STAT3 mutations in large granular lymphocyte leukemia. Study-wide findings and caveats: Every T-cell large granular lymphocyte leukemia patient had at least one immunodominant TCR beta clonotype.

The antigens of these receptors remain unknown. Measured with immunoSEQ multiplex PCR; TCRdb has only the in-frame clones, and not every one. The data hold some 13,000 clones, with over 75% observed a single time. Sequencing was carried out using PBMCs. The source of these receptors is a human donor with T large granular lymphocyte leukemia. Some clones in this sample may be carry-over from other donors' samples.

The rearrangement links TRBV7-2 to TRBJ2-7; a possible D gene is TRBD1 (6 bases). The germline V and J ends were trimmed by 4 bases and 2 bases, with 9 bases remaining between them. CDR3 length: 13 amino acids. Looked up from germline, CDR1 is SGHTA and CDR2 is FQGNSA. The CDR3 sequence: CASSWGQAYEQYF. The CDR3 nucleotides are TGTGCCAGCAGCTGGGGACAAGCCTACGAGCAGTACTTC.

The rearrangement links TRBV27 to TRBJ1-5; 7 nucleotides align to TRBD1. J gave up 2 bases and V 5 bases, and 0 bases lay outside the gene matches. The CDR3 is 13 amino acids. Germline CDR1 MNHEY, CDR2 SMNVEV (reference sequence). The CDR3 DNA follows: TGTGCCAGCAGTGGACAGGGCAATCAGCCCCAGCATTTT. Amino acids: CASSGQGNQPQHF.

CDR3 nucleotides: TGTGCCAGCAGTGAAGAAGGGGCAGGGAAAGGCTACACCTTC. Translating gives CASSEEGAGKGYTF. The V and J genes are TRBV6-1 and TRBJ1-2, with D perhaps matching TRBD1 (5 bases). Germline loops: CDR1 MNHNS, CDR2 SASEGT. There are 14 residues in the CDR3. Trimming shortened V by 1 base and J by 8 bases, and 14 bases separated the two germline ends.

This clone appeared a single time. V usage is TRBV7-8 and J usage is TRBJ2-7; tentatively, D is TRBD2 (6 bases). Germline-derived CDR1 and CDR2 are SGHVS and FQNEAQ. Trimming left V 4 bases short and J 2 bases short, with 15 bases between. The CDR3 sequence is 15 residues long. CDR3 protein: CASSSAGTEAYEQYV. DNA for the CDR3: TGTGCCAGCAGCTCGGCCGGGACTGAAGCCTACGAGCAGTACGTC.

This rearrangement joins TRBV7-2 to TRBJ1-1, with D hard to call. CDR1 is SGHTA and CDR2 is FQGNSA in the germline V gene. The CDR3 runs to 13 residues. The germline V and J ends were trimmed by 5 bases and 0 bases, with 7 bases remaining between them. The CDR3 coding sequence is TGTGCCAGCAGCCAAGACATGAACACTGAAGCTTTCTTT. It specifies CASSQDMNTEAFF.

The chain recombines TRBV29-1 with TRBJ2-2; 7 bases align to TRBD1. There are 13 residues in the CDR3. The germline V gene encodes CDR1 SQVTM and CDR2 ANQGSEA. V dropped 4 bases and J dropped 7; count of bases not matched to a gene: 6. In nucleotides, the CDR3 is TGCAGCGTTGGGGCAGGGGGTGGCGGGGAGCTGTTTTTT. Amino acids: CSVGAGGGGELFF.

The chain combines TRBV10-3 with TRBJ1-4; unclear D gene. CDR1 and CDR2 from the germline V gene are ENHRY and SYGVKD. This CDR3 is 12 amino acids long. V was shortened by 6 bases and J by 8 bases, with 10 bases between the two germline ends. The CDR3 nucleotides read TGTGCCATCAGCGATGTTGGAGAAAAACTGTTTTTT. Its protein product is CAISDVGEKLFF.

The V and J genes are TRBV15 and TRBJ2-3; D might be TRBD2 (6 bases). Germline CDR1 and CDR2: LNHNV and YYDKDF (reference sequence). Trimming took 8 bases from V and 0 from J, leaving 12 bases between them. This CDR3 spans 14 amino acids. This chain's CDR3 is CATRRGTSTDTQYF. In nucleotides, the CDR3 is TGTGCCACCCGACGGGGGACTAGCACAGATACGCAGTATTTT.

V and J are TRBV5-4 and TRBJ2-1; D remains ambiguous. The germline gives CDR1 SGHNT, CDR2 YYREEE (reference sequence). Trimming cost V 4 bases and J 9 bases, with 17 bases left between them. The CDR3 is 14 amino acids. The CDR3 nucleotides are TGTGCCAGCAGCGAAACGATTACACGGAGTGAGCAGTTCTTC. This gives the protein CASSETITRSEQFF.

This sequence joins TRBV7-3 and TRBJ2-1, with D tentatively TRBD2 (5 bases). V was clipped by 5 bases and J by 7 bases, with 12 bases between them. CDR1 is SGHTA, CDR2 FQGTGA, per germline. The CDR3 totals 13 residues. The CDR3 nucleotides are TGTGCCAGCAGCCACGGACTGAAGAATGAGCAGTTCTTC. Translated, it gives CASSHGLKNEQFF.

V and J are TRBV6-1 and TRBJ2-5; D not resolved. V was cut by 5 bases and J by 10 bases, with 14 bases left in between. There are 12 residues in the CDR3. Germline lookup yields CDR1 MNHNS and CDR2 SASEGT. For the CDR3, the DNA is TGTGCCAGCAGTCCTCGGACCAGGATCCAGTACTTC. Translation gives CASSPRTRIQYF.

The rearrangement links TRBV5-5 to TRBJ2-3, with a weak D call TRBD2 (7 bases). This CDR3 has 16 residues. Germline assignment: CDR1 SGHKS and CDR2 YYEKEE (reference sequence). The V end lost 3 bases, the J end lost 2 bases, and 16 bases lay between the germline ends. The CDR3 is CASSWGGQSTTDTQYF. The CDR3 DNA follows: TGTGCCAGCAGCTGGGGGGGGCAGTCTACCACAGATACGCAGTATTTT.

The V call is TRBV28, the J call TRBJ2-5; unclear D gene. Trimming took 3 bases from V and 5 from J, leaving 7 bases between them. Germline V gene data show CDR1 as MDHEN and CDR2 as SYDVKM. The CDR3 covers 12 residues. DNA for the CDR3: TGTGCCAGCAGTTTCGGGCGGGAGACCCAGTACTTC. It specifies CASSFGRETQYF.

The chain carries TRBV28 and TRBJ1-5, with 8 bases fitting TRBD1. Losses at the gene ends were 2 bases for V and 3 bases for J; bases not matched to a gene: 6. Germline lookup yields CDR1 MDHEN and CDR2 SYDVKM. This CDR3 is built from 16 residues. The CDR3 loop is CASSLVRTGNNQPQHF. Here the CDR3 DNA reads TGTGCCAGCAGTTTAGTCCGGACAGGGAACAATCAGCCCCAGCATTTT.

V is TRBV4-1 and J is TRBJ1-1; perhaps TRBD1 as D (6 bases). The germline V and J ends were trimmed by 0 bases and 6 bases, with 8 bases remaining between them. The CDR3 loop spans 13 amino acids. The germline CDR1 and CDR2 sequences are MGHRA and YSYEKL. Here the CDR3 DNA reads TGCGCCAGCAGCCAAGACTGGACAGCTGAAGCTTTCTTT. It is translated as CASSQDWTAEAFF.

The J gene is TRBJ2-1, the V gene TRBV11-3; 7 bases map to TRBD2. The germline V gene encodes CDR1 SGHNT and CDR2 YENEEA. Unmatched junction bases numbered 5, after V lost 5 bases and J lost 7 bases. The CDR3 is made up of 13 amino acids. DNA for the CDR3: TGTGCCAGCAGCCCGGGACTATCAAATGAGCAGTTCTTC. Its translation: CASSPGLSNEQFF.

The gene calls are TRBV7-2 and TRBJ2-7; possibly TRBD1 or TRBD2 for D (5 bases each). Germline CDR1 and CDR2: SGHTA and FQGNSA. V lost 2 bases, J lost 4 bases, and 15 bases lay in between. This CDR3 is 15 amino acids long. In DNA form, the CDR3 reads TGTGCCAGCAGCTTATCTCTGGGGGTAGGTTACGAGCAGTACTTC. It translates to CASSLSLGVGYEQYF.

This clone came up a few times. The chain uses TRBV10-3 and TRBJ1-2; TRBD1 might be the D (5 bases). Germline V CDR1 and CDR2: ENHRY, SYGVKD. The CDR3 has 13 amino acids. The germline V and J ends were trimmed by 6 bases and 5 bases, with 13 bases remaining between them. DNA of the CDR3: TGTGCCATCAGCTGGGACGGCTATTATGGCTACACCTTC. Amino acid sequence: CAISWDGYYGYTF.

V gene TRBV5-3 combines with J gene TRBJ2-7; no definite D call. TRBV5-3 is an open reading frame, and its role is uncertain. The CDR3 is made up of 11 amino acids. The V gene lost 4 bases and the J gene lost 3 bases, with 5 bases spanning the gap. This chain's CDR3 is CARSPNYEQYV. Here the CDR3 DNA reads TGTGCCAGAAGCCCAAACTACGAGCAGTACGTC.

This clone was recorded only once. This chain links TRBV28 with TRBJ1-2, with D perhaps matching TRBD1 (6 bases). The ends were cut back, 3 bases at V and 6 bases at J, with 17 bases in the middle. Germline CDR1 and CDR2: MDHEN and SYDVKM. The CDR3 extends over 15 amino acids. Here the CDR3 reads CASSLSGTQGHGYTF. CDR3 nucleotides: TGTGCCAGCAGTTTGTCCGGGACCCAGGGGCATGGCTACACCTTC.

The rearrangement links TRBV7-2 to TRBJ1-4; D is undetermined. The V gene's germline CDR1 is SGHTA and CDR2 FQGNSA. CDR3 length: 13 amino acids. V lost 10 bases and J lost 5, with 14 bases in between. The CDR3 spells CATARDRNEKLFF. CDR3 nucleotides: TGTGCCACCGCGAGGGATCGGAATGAAAAACTGTTTTTT.

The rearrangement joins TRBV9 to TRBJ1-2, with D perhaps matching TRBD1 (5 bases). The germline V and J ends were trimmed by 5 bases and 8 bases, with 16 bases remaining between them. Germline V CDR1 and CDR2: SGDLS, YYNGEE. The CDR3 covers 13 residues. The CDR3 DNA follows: TGTGCCAGCAGACGGGAGGTAGGGGAAGGCTACACCTTC. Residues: CASRREVGEGYTF.

CDR3 amino acids: CASSRGGNTIYF. The DNA for the CDR3 is TGTGCCAGTAGCCGCGGCGGAAACACCATATATTTT. The V gene is TRBV19, the J gene TRBJ1-3; D call uncertain. Germline lookup yields CDR1 LNHDA and CDR2 SQIVND (reference sequence). V was shortened by 6 bases and J by 4 bases, with 7 bases between the two germline ends. This CDR3 spans 12 amino acids.

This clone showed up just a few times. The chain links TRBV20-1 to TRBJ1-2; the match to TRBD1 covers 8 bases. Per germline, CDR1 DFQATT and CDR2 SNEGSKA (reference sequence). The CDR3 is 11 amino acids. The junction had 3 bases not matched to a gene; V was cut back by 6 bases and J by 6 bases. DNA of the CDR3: TGCAGTGCCTCAGGGGGCGATGGCTACACCTTC. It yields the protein CSASGGDGYTF.

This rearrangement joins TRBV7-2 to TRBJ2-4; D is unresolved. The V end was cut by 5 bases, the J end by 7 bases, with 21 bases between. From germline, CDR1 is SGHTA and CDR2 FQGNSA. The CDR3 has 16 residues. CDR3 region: CASSQFATVGRNIQYF. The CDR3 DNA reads TGTGCCAGCAGCCAATTCGCCACAGTGGGTAGGAACATTCAGTACTTC.